This is a list of T cell receptor beta chains from one sample in a study of T cell repertoires in ileal Crohn's disease. Method: immunoSEQ multiplex PCR; TCRdb's copy keeps in-frame clones and lacks some. This sample has under 20,000 clones, with approximately 87% found just once. The sample was ileal tissue. The receptors derive from an adult with Crohn's disease. CDR3s include the opening cysteine and the closing phenylalanine or tryptophan. The order of the fields is CDR3 DNA, CDR3 protein, D gene, V gene, J gene, clone size. A D gene is named only where the DNA matches it firmly. Clone size appears in some rows only: once, few, many, or a class for an expanded clone.

TGTGCCATCGTTGTGGGGGTCAGGGGGCTGTCTGAAGCTTTCTTT,CAIVVGVRGLSEAFF,TRBD1,TRBV7-2,TRBJ1-1,few
TGTGCCAGCAGTGGGGGCAGGGCCGGGGAGCTGTTTTTT,CASSGGRAGELFF,-,TRBV2,TRBJ2-2,-
TGTGCCAGTAGTATACCGCGGGGGGCCTACTACGAGCAGTACTTC,CASSIPRGAYYEQYF,TRBD2,TRBV19,TRBJ2-7,once
TGTGCCAGCAACGCCCTCGGACAGGGGGTTCGCGGGCTGTTTTTT,CASNALGQGVRGLFF,TRBD1,TRBV2,TRBJ2-2,once
TGCGCCAGCAGCCAAGATCTGGGGGCGCTTGGGACTGAAGCTTTCTTT,CASSQDLGALGTEAFF,-,TRBV4-3,TRBJ1-1,-
TGTGCCAGCAAAGTAGCGGGGGGTTCCTACAATGAGCAGTTCTTC,CASKVAGGSYNEQFF,TRBD2,TRBV2,TRBJ2-1,-
TGTGCCAGCAGGTCGGGGACAGGGTCTTCCAATGAGCAGTTCTTC,CASRSGTGSSNEQFF,TRBD1,TRBV6-6,TRBJ2-1,-
TGTGCCTGGAGTGTATTCGCGACAGGGGAGTATGTTTTCGTCCAAGAGACCCAGTACTTC,CAWSVFATGEYVFVQETQYF,TRBD1,TRBV30,TRBJ2-5,-
TGTGCCAGTAGTCCCGGACAGGGGGCCCACTCCTACGAGCAGTACTTC,CASSPGQGAHSYEQYF,TRBD1,TRBV19,TRBJ2-7,-
TGTGCCAGTAGTATGTTCCAGGGAACGGGGAACACTGAAGCTTTCTTT,CASSMFQGTGNTEAFF,-,TRBV19,TRBJ1-1,-
TGCGCCAGCAGCCAAGATCACGGCGGGCTGACCTACAATGAGCAGTTCTTC,CASSQDHGGLTYNEQFF,-,TRBV4-3,TRBJ2-1,once
TGTGCCAGCAGCTTAGGGGAAGGGGGCAGGGAGACCCAGTACTTC,CASSLGEGGRETQYF,TRBD1,TRBV7-2,TRBJ2-5,few
TGTGCCAGCAGCTCGGGACAGGGGGCAATGGGTACTGAAGCTTTCTTT,CASSSGQGAMGTEAFF,TRBD1,TRBV7-6,TRBJ1-1,-
TGTGCCAGCGGACCGGGACAGGGGGCGACCGGGGAGCTGTTTTTT,CASGPGQGATGELFF,TRBD1,TRBV9,TRBJ2-2,-
TGTGCCAGCAGTTACGGGACAGGGGGCGCGAACACTGAAGCTTTCTTT,CASSYGTGGANTEAFF,TRBD1,TRBV6-6,TRBJ1-1,-
TGTGCCAGCAGTTTCGACTCCCGATACTGGGCCGGGGAGCTGTTTTTT,CASSFDSRYWAGELFF,-,TRBV28,TRBJ2-2,-
TGTGCCAGCAGCTTAGACGACCCCCAGGGTGGGGAAAAACTGTTTTTT,CASSLDDPQGGEKLFF,-,TRBV11-2,TRBJ1-4,large
TGTGCCAGTAGTATCCAGGAACCTGGAAACACCATATATTTT,CASSIQEPGNTIYF,-,TRBV19,TRBJ1-3,-
TGTGCCAGCAGTGAAGGTCGTTATCAGCCCCAGCATTTT,CASSEGRYQPQHF,-,TRBV2,TRBJ1-5,-
TGTGCCAGCAGCCAAGAAAAGGGGAGGTTCAGGGAGACCCAGTACTTC,CASSQEKGRFRETQYF,-,TRBV14,TRBJ2-5,-
TGTGCCAGCAGCCCCGGGACAGGTCCCTACGAGCAGTACTTC,CASSPGTGPYEQYF,TRBD1,TRBV11-2,TRBJ2-7,-
TGTGCCAGCAGCCAAGCAAAGGGGCCCACCGGGGAGCTGTTTTTT,CASSQAKGPTGELFF,-,TRBV4-2,TRBJ2-2,once
TGCGCCAGCAGCCGGGGACTAGCGGGGAGCTACAATGAGCAGTTCTTC,CASSRGLAGSYNEQFF,TRBD2,TRBV5-1,TRBJ2-1,once
TGTGCCAGCAGCTTAGACCCGTTACTAGCGGGGGCCCGATACTTC,CASSLDPLLAGARYF,TRBD2,TRBV7-2,TRBJ2-5,once
TGTGCCAGCAGCGTTACCGGGACTAGCGGGGGGGTACAGTTCTTC,CASSVTGTSGGVQFF,TRBD2,TRBV7-3,TRBJ2-1,-
TGTGCCAGCAGCAAAAACAGGGACACTGAAGCTTTCTTT,CASSKNRDTEAFF,-,TRBV6-1,TRBJ1-1,-
TGTGCCAGCAGCAGACCGGGACAGCAATCCTACAATGAGCAGTTCTTC,CASSRPGQQSYNEQFF,TRBD1,TRBV7-2,TRBJ2-1,-
TGTGCCAGCGGGGGGGGGTCCAGGTATGGCTACACCTTC,CASGGGSRYGYTF,-,TRBV6-5,TRBJ1-2,-
TGTGCCAGCAGCTCCAGCCGGACAGGGGCCTATGGCTACACCTTC,CASSSSRTGAYGYTF,TRBD1,TRBV7-2,TRBJ1-2,-
TGTGCCAGCAGCAAGGAGAGGACAGGAGATTCACCCCTCCACTTT,CASSKERTGDSPLHF,-,TRBV21-1,TRBJ1-6,-
TGTGCCAGCAGCTCGCCCGGGGGGGGTGGCTACACCTTC,CASSSPGGGGYTF,-,TRBV7-2,TRBJ1-2,-
TGTGCCAGCAGCTTGCCCGGTAGAGTCTATGGCTACACCTTC,CASSLPGRVYGYTF,-,TRBV5-4,TRBJ1-2,-
TGTGCCAGCAGTACCTCCGTTGAGACACCCTATAGCAATCAGCCCCAGCATTTT,CASSTSVETPYSNQPQHF,-,TRBV27,TRBJ1-5,once
TGTGCCAGCAGCTTAATCTATGGGGGGGATTTGTACAATGAGCAGTTCTTC,CASSLIYGGDLYNEQFF,TRBD2,TRBV7-2,TRBJ2-1,-
TGCGCCAGCGGGGGGGACCCCTACCCTCAGCCCCAGCATTTT,CASGGDPYPQPQHF,-,TRBV10-2,TRBJ1-5,-
TGTGCCAGCAGCCAAGGAGCTAGCGGGGGGGCAAGTCAAGAGACCCAGTACTTC,CASSQGASGGASQETQYF,TRBD2,TRBV4-2,TRBJ2-5,-
TGTGCCAGCAGCTCCATGGAGGGGTTCGGCTACACCTTC,CASSSMEGFGYTF,-,TRBV11-1,TRBJ1-2,once
TGTGCCAGCAGTGAGGGGGACAGGGAAAGCAATCAGCCCCAGCATTTT,CASSEGDRESNQPQHF,TRBD1,TRBV25-1,TRBJ1-5,-
TGCGCCAGCAGTGAGAGGGGGACAATGAACACTGAAGCTTTCTTT,CASSERGTMNTEAFF,-,TRBV10-2,TRBJ1-1,-
TGTGCCAGCAGTGGACAGGGAGTCACCGGGGAGCTGTTTTTT,CASSGQGVTGELFF,TRBD1,TRBV2,TRBJ2-2,few
TGTGCCAGCAGCTATCCGGTACGACTCGAGCAGTACTTC,CASSYPVRLEQYF,-,TRBV7-2,TRBJ2-7,-
TGCGCCAGCAGGACAGGATCCTATACCTCCTACGAGCAGTACTTC,CASRTGSYTSYEQYF,-,TRBV5-1,TRBJ2-7,-
TGCGCCAGCAGCCCCGGGACAGGGGCCTCGGGGCCCCAGCATTTT,CASSPGTGASGPQHF,TRBD1,TRBV5-1,TRBJ1-5,once
TGTGCCAGCAGCTTAGAAGGGGACAGGGTCTATGAAAAACTGTTTTTT,CASSLEGDRVYEKLFF,TRBD1,TRBV7-2,TRBJ1-4,-
TGCAGCGTTGACGGGGGGCGCGCCGGGGAGCTGTTTTTT,CSVDGGRAGELFF,-,TRBV29-1,TRBJ2-2,-
TGTGCCAGCAGCTTGGAGGACAGTTACGAGCAGTACTTC,CASSLEDSYEQYF,-,TRBV7-2,TRBJ2-7,-